A single sample gave rise to the 2 T cell receptor beta chains below, sequenced in a study of radiation and T cells in renal cell carcinoma. The time point: blood 2 weeks post-SBRT. Specified treatment: 15 Gy SBRT to primary tumor, nephrectomy 4 weeks later. This table comes from immunoSEQ multiplex PCR, and its TCRdb copy is limited to in-frame clones, with some not included. The data show some 72,000 clones, 82% seen once. This specimen consisted of blood, obtained from a patient whose treatment included radiotherapy and nephrectomy. Receptors originate from a man aged 55 to 70 with renal cell carcinoma.

The chain couples TRBV29-1 to TRBJ2-7; D possibly corresponds to TRBD2 (6 bases). The CDR3 is made up of 15 amino acids. V lost 3 bases to trimming and J lost 4 bases, with 19 bases between them. Germline V gives CDR1 SQVTM, CDR2 ANQGSEA. The CDR3 DNA sequence: TGCAGCGTTGAGGCCCCAGGAGGGTTGGGTTACGAGCAGTACTTC. It translates to CSVEAPGGLGYEQYF.

This chain links TRBV11-3 with TRBJ2-2; D uncertain. The germline V gene encodes CDR1 SGHNT and CDR2 YENEEA. Trimming left V 4 bases short and J 0 bases short, with 12 bases between. CDR3 size: 16 residues. The CDR3 region is CASSSARVPNTGELFF. The DNA for the CDR3 is TGTGCCAGCAGCTCCGCCAGAGTACCGAACACCGGGGAGCTGTTTTTT.